What follows is one T cell receptor beta chain and its context. Sequencing used immunoSEQ multiplex PCR; TCRdb keeps in-frame clones, though not all of them. Of under 100,000 clones in the sample, just over 85% were seen once. This entry is derived from a study of technical replicates of blood from a handful of donors. V shed 3 bases and J 5 bases; nucleotides not matched to a gene: 3. From germline, CDR1 is LGHNA and CDR2 YNFKEQ. The CDR3 runs 15 residues. Sequencing input: PBMCs. The genes are TRBV4-2 and TRBJ2-3, with 12 bases identical to TRBD2. The TCR comes from a human donor in good health. Some clones in this sample may be carry-over from other donors' samples. The CDR3 reads CASSHASGGVDTQYF. CDR3 nucleotides: TGTGCCAGCAGCCATGCTAGCGGGGGGGTAGATACGCAGTATTTT.